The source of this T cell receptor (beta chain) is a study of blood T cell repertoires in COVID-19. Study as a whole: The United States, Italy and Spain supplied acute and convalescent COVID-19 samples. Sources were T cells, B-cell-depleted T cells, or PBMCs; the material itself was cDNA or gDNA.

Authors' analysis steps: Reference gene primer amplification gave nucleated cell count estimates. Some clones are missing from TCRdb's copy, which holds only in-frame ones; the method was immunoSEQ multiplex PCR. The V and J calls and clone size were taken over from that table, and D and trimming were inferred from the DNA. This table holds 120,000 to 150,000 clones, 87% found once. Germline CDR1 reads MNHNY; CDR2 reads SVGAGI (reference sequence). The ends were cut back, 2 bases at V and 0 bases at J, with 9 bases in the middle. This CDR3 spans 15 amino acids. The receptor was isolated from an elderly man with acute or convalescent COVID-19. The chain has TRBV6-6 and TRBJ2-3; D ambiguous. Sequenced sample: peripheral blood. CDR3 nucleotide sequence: TGTGCCAGCAGTTACGGTCAGATGAGCACAGATACGCAGTATTTT. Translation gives CASSYGQMSTDTQYF.